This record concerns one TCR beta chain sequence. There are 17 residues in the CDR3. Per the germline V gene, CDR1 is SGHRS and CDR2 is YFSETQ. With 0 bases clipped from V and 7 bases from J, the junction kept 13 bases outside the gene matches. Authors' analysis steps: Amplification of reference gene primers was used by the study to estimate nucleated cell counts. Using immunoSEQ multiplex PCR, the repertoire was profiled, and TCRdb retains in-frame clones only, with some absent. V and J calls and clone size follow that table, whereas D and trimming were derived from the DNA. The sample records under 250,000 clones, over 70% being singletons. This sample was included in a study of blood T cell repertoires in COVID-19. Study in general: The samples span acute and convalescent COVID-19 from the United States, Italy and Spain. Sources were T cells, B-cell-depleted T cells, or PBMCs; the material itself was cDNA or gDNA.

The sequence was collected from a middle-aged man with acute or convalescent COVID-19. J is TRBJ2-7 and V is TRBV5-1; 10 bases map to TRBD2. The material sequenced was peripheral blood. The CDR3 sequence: CASSLGRRPSGGGEQYF. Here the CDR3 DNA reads TGCGCCAGCAGCTTGGGACGTCGGCCTAGCGGGGGCGGGGAGCAGTACTTC. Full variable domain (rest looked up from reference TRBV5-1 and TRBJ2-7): KAGVTQTPRYLIKTRGQQVTLSCSPISGHRSVSWYQQTPGQGLQFLFEYFSETQRNKGNFPGRFSGRQFSNSRSEMNVSTLELGDSALYLCASSLGRRPSGGGEQYFGPGTRLTVT.